This TCR beta chain was retrieved from a study of blood T cells in healthy people across ages. Study results and limitations: A strong correlation between TCR beta diversity and naive T cell percentage was seen.

A sample-barcoded 5' primer and a J-beta primer mix were used in a second PCR of about 7 to 12 cycles. Sequencing recovered at least 2.5 million CDR3-containing paired-end reads from each sample. Each CDR3 protein is one row after TCRdb ran MiXCR on the 5' RACE reads. The data contain around 710,000 distinct CDR3 sequences, around 40% of them singletons. V was clipped by 5 bases and J by 7 bases; unmatched bases: 6. The germline gives CDR1 MDHEN, CDR2 SYDVKM. This CDR3 spans 16 amino acids. Notes on this clonotype: The antigen remains unidentified.

Specimen: blood. The chain joins TRBV28 to TRBJ2-1; 15 positions match TRBD2. The clonotype originates from an older woman in good health. CDR3: CASSSRTSGRGNEQFF. The CDR3 coding sequence is TGTGCCAGCAGTAGCCGGACTAGCGGGAGGGGAAATGAGCAGTTCTTC.